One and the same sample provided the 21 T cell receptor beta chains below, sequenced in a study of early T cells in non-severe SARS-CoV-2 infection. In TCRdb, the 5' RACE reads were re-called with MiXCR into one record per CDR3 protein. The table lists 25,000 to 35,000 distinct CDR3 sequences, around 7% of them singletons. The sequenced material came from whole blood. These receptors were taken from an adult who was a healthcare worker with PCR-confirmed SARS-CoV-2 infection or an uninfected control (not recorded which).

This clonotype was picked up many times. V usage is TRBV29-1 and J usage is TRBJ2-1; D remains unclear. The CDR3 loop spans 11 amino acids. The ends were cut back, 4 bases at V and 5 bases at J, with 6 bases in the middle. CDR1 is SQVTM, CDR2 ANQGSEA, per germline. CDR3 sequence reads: CSVVGNNEQFF. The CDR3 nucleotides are TGCAGCGTTGTTGGGAACAATGAGCAGTTCTTC.

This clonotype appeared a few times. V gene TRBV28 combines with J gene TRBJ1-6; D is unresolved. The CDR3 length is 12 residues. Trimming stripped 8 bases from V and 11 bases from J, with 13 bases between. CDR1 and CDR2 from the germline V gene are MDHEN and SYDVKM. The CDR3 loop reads CASLGPHPPLHF. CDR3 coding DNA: TGTGCCAGCCTCGGTCCACATCCACCCCTCCACTTT.

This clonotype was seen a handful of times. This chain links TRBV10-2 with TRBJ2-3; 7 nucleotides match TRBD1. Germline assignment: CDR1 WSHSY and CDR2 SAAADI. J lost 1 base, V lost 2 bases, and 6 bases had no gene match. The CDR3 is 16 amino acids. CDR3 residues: CASSEPHRGRTDTQYF. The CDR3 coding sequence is TGCGCCAGCAGTGAGCCACACAGGGGCCGCACAGATACGCAGTATTTT.

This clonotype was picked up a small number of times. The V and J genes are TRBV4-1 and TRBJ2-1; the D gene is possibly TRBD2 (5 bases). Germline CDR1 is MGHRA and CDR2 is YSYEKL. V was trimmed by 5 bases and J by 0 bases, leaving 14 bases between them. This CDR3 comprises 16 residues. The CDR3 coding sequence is TGCGCCAGCAGCAACCACCAGCGGAGCTCCTACAATGAGCAGTTCTTC. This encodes CASSNHQRSSYNEQFF.

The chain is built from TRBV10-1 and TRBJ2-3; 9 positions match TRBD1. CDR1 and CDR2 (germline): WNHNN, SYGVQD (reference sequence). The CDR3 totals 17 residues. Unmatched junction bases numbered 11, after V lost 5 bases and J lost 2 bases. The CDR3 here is CASSYAVGQGITDTQYF. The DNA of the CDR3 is TGCGCCAGCAGTTACGCCGTGGGACAGGGTATCACAGATACGCAGTATTTT.

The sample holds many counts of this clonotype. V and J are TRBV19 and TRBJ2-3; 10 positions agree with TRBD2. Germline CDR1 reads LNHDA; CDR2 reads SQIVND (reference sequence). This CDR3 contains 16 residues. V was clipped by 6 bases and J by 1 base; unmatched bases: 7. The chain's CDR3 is CASSPSGSVGTDTQYF. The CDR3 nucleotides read TGTGCCAGTAGCCCTAGCGGGAGCGTCGGCACAGATACGCAGTATTTT.

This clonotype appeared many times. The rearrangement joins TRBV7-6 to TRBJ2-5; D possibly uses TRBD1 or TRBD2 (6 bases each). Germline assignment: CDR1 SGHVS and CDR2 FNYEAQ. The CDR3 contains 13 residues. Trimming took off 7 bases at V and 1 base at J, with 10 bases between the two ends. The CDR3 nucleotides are TGTGCCAGCACAGGGGAGGCCCAAGAGACCCAGTACTTC. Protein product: CASTGEAQETQYF.

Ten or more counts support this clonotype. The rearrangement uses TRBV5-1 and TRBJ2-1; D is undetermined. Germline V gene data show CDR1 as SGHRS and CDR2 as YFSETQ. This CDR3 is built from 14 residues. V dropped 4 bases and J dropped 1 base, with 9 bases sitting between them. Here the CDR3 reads CASSPKISYNEQFF. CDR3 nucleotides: TGCGCCAGCAGCCCCAAAATTTCCTACAATGAGCAGTTCTTC. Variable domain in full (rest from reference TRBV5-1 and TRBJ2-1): KAGVTQTPRYLIKTRGQQVTLSCSPISGHRSVSWYQQTPGQGLQFLFEYFSETQRNKGNFPGRFSGRQFSNSRSEMNVSTLELGDSALYLCASSPKISYNEQFFGPGTRLTVL.

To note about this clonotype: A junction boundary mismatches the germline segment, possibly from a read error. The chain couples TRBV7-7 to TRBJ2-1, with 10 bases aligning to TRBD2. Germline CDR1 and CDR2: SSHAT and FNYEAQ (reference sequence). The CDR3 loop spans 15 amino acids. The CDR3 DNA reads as TGTGCTAGCAGCCCCAGACTAGCGGGTAACAATGAGCAGTTCTTC. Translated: CASSPRLAGNNEQFF.

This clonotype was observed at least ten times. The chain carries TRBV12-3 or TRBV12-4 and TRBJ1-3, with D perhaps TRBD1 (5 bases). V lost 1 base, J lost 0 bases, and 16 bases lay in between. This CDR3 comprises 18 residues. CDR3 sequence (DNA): TGTGCCAGCAGTTTAGGGGGGTTAGGCAGCCTCTCTGGAAACACCATATATTTT. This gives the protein CASSLGGLGSLSGNTIYF.

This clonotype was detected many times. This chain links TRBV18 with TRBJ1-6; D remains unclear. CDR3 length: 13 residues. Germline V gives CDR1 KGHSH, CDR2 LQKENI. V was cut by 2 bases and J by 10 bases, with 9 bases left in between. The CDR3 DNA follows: TGTGCCAGCTCACCAGGGTTTGACTCACCCCTCCACTTT. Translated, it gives CASSPGFDSPLHF.

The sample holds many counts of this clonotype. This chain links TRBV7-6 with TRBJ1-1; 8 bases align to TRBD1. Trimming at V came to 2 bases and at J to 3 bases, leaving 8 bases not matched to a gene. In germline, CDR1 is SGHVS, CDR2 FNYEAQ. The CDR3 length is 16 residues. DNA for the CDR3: TGTGCCAGCAGCTTATTCACCGGGACAGGCGACACTGAAGCTTTCTTT. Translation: CASSLFTGTGDTEAFF.

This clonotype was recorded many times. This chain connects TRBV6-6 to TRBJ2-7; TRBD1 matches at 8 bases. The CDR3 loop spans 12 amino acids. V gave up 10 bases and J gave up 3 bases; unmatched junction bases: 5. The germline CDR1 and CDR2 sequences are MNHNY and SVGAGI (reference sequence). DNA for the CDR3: TGTGCCACCAGGACAGGGAACTACGAGCAGTACTTC. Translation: CATRTGNYEQYF.

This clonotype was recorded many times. The CDR3 bases are TGTGCCAGCACCCCTATGCGACGGGGTTCTGGGGCCAACGTCCTGACTTTC. Protein: CASTPMRRGSGANVLTF. The rearrangement links TRBV28 to TRBJ2-6; D may be TRBD2 (5 bases). Trimming cost V 7 bases and J 1 base, with 17 bases left between them. CDR1 and CDR2 (germline): MDHEN, SYDVKM. The CDR3 runs 17 residues.

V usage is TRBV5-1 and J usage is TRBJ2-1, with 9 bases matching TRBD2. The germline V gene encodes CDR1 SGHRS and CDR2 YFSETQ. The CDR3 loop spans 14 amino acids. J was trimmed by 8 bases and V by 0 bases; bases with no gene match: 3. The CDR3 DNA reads TGCGCCAGCAGCTTGGGACTAGCGGTCGATGAGCAGTTCTTC. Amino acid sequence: CASSLGLAVDEQFF. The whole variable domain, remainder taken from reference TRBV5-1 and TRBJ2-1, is KAGVTQTPRYLIKTRGQQVTLSCSPISGHRSVSWYQQTPGQGLQFLFEYFSETQRNKGNFPGRFSGRQFSNSRSEMNVSTLELGDSALYLCASSLGLAVDEQFFGPGTRLTVL.

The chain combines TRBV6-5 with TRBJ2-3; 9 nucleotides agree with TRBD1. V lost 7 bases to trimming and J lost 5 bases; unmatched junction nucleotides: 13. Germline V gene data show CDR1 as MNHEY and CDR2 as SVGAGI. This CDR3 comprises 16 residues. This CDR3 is CASTASPGQGVDTQYF. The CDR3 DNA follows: TGTGCCAGCACCGCCTCACCGGGACAGGGCGTAGATACGCAGTATTTT.

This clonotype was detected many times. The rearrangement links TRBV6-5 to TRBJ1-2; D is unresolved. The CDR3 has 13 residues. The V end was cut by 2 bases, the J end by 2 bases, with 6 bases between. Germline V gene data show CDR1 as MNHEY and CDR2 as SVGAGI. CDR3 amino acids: CASSYVPNYGYTF. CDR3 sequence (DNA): TGTGCCAGCAGTTACGTCCCGAACTATGGCTACACCTTC.

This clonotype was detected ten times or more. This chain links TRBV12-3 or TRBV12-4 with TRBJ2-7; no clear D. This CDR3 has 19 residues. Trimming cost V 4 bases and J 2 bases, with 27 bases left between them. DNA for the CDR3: TGTGCCAGCAGTTCACCTTATTTCGGGTCAACGGGCGAAACCTACGAGCAGTACTTC. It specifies CASSSPYFGSTGETYEQYF.

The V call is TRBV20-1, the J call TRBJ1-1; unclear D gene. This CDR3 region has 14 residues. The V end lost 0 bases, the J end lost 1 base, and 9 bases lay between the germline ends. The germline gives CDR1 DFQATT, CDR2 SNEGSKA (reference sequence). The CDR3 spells CSARDLGTNTEAFF. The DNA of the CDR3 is TGCAGTGCTAGAGATCTAGGAACGAACACTGAAGCTTTCTTT.

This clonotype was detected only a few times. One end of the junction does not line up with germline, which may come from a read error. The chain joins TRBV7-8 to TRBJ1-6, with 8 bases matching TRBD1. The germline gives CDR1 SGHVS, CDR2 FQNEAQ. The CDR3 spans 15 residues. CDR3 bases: TGTGCCAGCAGCTTAGCAACAGGGGGGAATTCACCCCTCCATTTT. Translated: CASSLATGGNSPLHF.

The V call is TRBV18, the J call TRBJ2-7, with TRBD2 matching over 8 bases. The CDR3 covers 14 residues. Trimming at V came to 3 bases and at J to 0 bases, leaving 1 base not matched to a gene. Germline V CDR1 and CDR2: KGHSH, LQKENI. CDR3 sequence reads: CASSPSGSSYEQYF. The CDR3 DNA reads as TGTGCCAGCTCACCCAGCGGGAGCTCCTACGAGCAGTACTTC.